This TCR beta chain was found in a study of T cell repertoires in cytomegalovirus infection. About the research overall: Peptides in the study included HLA-C-restricted and HLA-B-restricted CMV epitopes.

TCRdb re-called the reads through MiXCR, storing one row per CDR3 protein. The table includes about 770,000 distinct CDR3 sequences, about 29% detected once. Points from the study as a whole: Dominant in the ex vivo response were TCR beta clonotypes restricted by HLA-C and specific for CMV.

There are a few counts of this clonotype. Its target is not known. The V segment lost 3 bases and the J segment 7 bases; nucleotides outside the gene matches: 16. CDR1 and CDR2 from the germline V gene are SGHVS and FNYEAQ. This CDR3 region has 17 residues. The starting material was cultured CD8+ T cells from PBMCs, obtained from culture after CMV antigen stimulation. The rearrangement uses TRBV7-6 and TRBJ1-1; 8 bases line up with TRBD1. The clonotype was recovered from a human donor in good health (CMV status not recorded). Some clones in this sample may be carry-over from other donors' samples. The CDR3 is CASSFDPDRVPTFEAFF. The CDR3 DNA is TGTGCCAGCAGCTTCGACCCGGACAGGGTCCCAACCTTTGAAGCTTTCTTT.